This TCR beta chain was sequenced for a study of identical twins. V gave up 3 bases and J gave up 5 bases, with 16 bases separating them. Germline V gene data show CDR1 as LGHDT and CDR2 as YNNKEL (reference sequence). The CDR3 spans 16 residues. Findings of the study overall: For out-of-frame alpha sequences shared by twins, low generation probability was in excess. Abundant cord blood beta clonotypes carried fewer insertions; memory repertoires showed none.

This clonotype was counted ten times or more. Its antigen remains unidentified. A universal primer site was created by template switching, with the cDNA bearing unique molecular identifiers. TCRdb re-called the 5' RACE reads through MiXCR, storing one row per CDR3 protein. This repertoire shows about 660,000 distinct CDR3 sequences, about 9.4% found once; its top ten account for roughly 0.97%. Healthy Caucasians alone served as donors. The same sample was also used in a study of yellow fever vaccine responses in identical twins.

The sequence was obtained from a woman younger than 30 in good health. Sequences were obtained from PBMCs. The chain is built from TRBV3-1 and TRBJ2-2; perhaps TRBD1 as D (6 bases). DNA for the CDR3: TGTGCCAGCAGCCAGCCCGACAGGACGTGGACCGGGGAGCTGTTTTTT. Translation gives CASSQPDRTWTGELFF.